These 12 T cell receptor beta chains originate from one sample sequenced in a study of T cell responses to AZD1222 COVID-19 vaccine. Repertoires were generated with immunoSEQ multiplex PCR, while TCRdb's copy carries only in-frame clones and drops some. In the table there are tens of thousands of clones, 89% of which are singletons. This specimen consisted of peripheral blood, obtained on day 0 of AZD1222 vaccination. These receptors originate from an adult in good health.

The chain couples TRBV13 to TRBJ2-1; 13 positions match TRBD2. The V segment lost 5 bases and the J segment 8 bases; nucleotides outside the gene matches: 6. Germline-derived CDR1 and CDR2 are PRHDT and FYEKMQ (reference sequence). The CDR3 runs to 15 residues. The CDR3 DNA sequence: TGTGCCAGCAGCCCGGGACTAGCGGGGTGGGATGAGCAGTTCTTC. Translated: CASSPGLAGWDEQFF.

This rearrangement joins TRBV6-5 to TRBJ2-7; TRBD2 aligns across 11 bases. The CDR3 runs 14 residues. From germline, CDR1 is MNHEY and CDR2 SVGAGI. The V gene end was trimmed by 7 bases and the J gene end by 6 bases; junction bases not matched to a gene: 8. CDR3 residues: CASTFGLAGSEQYF. DNA of the CDR3: TGTGCCAGCACCTTCGGACTAGCGGGTAGCGAGCAGTACTTC.

This clone occurred once. The CDR3 DNA reads TGTGCCAGCAGCCCTAGCGGGATTCCCAGGAGTGAGCAGTTCTTC. Encoded protein: CASSPSGIPRSEQFF. This rearrangement joins TRBV3-1 (or the pseudogene TRBV3-2) to TRBJ2-1; 9 nucleotides agree with TRBD2. The V gene end was trimmed by 4 bases and the J gene end by 9 bases; junction bases not matched to a gene: 10. This CDR3 comprises 15 residues. The germline gives CDR1 LGHDT, CDR2 YNNKEL (reference sequence).

This clone was seen a few times. The chain carries TRBV30 and TRBJ2-4, with a possible D match to TRBD2 (7 bases). V shed 2 bases and J shed 8 bases, with 16 bases lying between them. CDR1 GTSNPN and CDR2 SVGIG come from the germline V gene (reference sequence). This CDR3 contains 14 residues. CDR3 loop: CAWSRGGGVDIQYF. For the CDR3, the DNA is TGTGCCTGGAGTAGAGGGGGAGGGGTAGACATTCAGTACTTC.

CDR3 in DNA: TGTGCCAGCAGCTTAGTAGGGACAATCGATGAGCAGTTCTTC. As protein: CASSLVGTIDEQFF. This chain joins TRBV7-2 and TRBJ2-1, with D possibly being TRBD1 (6 bases). This CDR3 has 14 amino acids. The germline gives CDR1 SGHTA, CDR2 FQGNSA. V lost 1 base and J 8 bases, leaving 12 bases between the germline ends.

The V and J genes are TRBV14 and TRBJ2-1, with TRBD2 matching 7 bases. Germline loops: CDR1 SGHDN, CDR2 FVKESK. The V and J ends lost 0 bases and 7 bases, in that order; junction bases with no gene match: 6. The CDR3 sequence is 15 residues long. The CDR3: CASSQEWQGGNEQFF. The DNA for the CDR3 is TGTGCCAGCAGCCAAGAATGGCAGGGAGGGAATGAGCAGTTCTTC. Full variable domain (remainder filled in from reference TRBV14 and TRBJ2-1): EAGVTQFPSHSVIEKGQTVTLRCDPISGHDNLYWYRRVMGKEIKFLLHFVKESKQDESGMPNNRFLAERTGGTYSTLKVQPAELEDSGVYFCASSQEWQGGNEQFFGPGTRLTVL.

The V gene is TRBV5-1, the J gene TRBJ1-1, with D perhaps TRBD1 (5 bases). V lost 2 bases to trimming and J lost 1 base, with 9 bases between them. Looked up from germline, CDR1 is SGHRS and CDR2 is YFSETQ. This CDR3 comprises 14 residues. DNA for the CDR3: TGCGCCAGCAGCTTTCGACAGTCGAACACTGAAGCTTTCTTT. Its protein product is CASSFRQSNTEAFF.

This rearrangement joins TRBV6-1 to TRBJ1-5; D call uncertain. The CDR3 is made up of 17 amino acids. Trimming removed 3 bases at V and 0 bases at J, with 15 bases between. From germline, CDR1 is MNHNS and CDR2 SASEGT. The CDR3: CASSDLFGHHSNQPQHF. CDR3 sequence (DNA): TGTGCCAGCAGTGACCTATTCGGCCACCATAGCAATCAGCCCCAGCATTTT.

The V gene is TRBV19, the J gene TRBJ1-5; no definite D call. CDR3 size: 13 residues. Germline-derived CDR1 and CDR2 are LNHDA and SQIVND (reference sequence). V shed 6 bases and J shed 2 bases, with 8 bases lying between them. Here the CDR3 reads CASRVDRNQPQHF. The CDR3 DNA reads as TGTGCCAGTAGAGTGGATCGCAATCAGCCCCAGCATTTT.

The rearrangement links TRBV4-1 to TRBJ1-2, with 7 bases aligning to TRBD1. V shed 4 bases and J 3 bases; nucleotides not matched to a gene: 2. The CDR3 spans 13 residues. CDR1 is MGHRA, CDR2 YSYEKL, per germline. CDR3 residues: CASSPQGDYGYTF. The CDR3 nucleotides are TGCGCCAGCAGCCCTCAGGGGGACTATGGCTACACCTTC.

This chain links TRBV19 with TRBJ2-7, with TRBD1 identical over 7 bases. V shed 5 bases and J 0 bases; nucleotides not matched to a gene: 7. Per the germline V gene, CDR1 is LNHDA and CDR2 is SQIVND (reference sequence). The CDR3 totals 15 residues. The CDR3 nucleotides are TGTGCCAGTAGTCCCTCGGACAGGCTCTCCTACGAGCAGTACTTC. The encoded protein is CASSPSDRLSYEQYF. Using reference TRBV19 and TRBJ2-7 for the parts outside the CDR3, the full variable domain is DGGITQSPKYLFRKEGQNVTLSCEQNLNHDAMYWYRQDPGQGLRLIYYSQIVNDFQKGDIAEGYSVSREKKESFPLTVTSAQKNPTAFYLCASSPSDRLSYEQYFGPGTRLTVT.

This rearrangement joins TRBV7-9 to TRBJ1-4; TRBD1 matches at 7 bases. V shed 4 bases and J 7 bases; nucleotides not matched to a gene: 6. Germline V gene lookup returns CDR1 SEHNR and CDR2 FQNEAQ (reference sequence). The length of the CDR3 is 14 residues. In DNA, the CDR3 is TGTGCCAGCAGCTCCTCAGGGGGAGGTGAAAAACTGTTTTTT. Protein product: CASSSSGGGEKLFF.